Only a few counts were recorded for the clone carrying this T cell receptor (beta chain). No antigen is known for it. CD4+ and CD8+ T cells were sorted from PBMCs. The CDR3 is made up of 14 amino acids. The germline gives CDR1 SNHLY, CDR2 FYNNEI. With 3 bases removed from V and 0 bases from J, the gap between germline ends came to 8 bases. The sequencing template was cDNA reverse transcribed from extracted RNA. Sequencing used immunoSEQ multiplex PCR; TCRdb keeps in-frame clones, though not all of them. The sample records 150,000 to 200,000 clones, 50% to 60% being singletons. These data originate in a study of CD8+ T cells in alopecia areata. Study-wide points: Affected lesional scalp, above all in alopecia totalis/universalis, was more clonal than normal scalp. Resident alphabeta T-cell populations of normal skin are likewise subject to sequencing in scalp samples. Against the mouse data, patients shared TCRs less clearly, possibly for HLA reasons.

The chain is built from TRBV2 and TRBJ2-5; no clear D gene. The TCR originated in a human donor in good health. The sequenced material came from CD4+ T cells sorted from blood. CDR3 bases: TGTGCCAGCAGTGAGGCCAGGAACCAAGAGACCCAGTACTTC. Protein sequence: CASSEARNQETQYF.